The next 19 T cell receptor beta chains were all read from a single sample in a study of cytomegalovirus exposure and HLA in healthy donors. Use of 60 Vbeta and 13 Jbeta primers characterized the PCR. Here immunoSEQ multiplex PCR was the method, and the copy in TCRdb shows in-frame clones only, minus some. Of over 130,000 clones detected, over 75% appear once; the ten largest clones hold 1.2%. What was sequenced was PBMCs. Receptor source: a female donor in good health and CMV-seronegative.

V usage is TRBV30 and J usage is TRBJ2-1; TRBD2 might be the D (6 bases). The CDR3 has 16 residues. Germline V gene lookup returns CDR1 GTSNPN and CDR2 SVGIG (reference sequence). V lost 0 bases and J 8 bases, leaving 20 bases between the germline ends. This chain's CDR3 is CAWSVRGLTVADEQFF. CDR3 bases: TGTGCCTGGAGTGTACGGGGACTCACCGTCGCGGATGAGCAGTTCTTC.

Points on this clone: At one end the junction does not follow the germline gene, possibly because of a read error. V usage is TRBV2 and J usage is TRBJ2-2, with D possibly being TRBD1 (5 bases). The CDR3 is made up of 14 amino acids. Germline lookup yields CDR1 SNHLY and CDR2 FYNNEI. The CDR3 spells CASSSGKNSGELFF. The DNA of the CDR3 is TGTGCCAGCAGTTCAGGGAAGAACAGCGGGGAGCTGTTTTTT.

The J gene is TRBJ2-7, the V gene TRBV28, with 8 nucleotides matching TRBD1. This CDR3 comprises 14 residues. V dropped 2 bases and J dropped 9; count of bases not matched to a gene: 9. Per the germline V gene, CDR1 is MDHEN and CDR2 is SYDVKM. CDR3 nucleotide sequence: TGTGCCAGCAGTTTAGGGGGACAGGCTACTAGGCAGTACTTC. Translating it yields CASSLGGQATRQYF.

This chain connects TRBV2 to TRBJ1-3; the D is unclear. In germline, CDR1 is SNHLY, CDR2 FYNNEI. The CDR3 is 14 amino acids. V was trimmed by 5 bases and J by 2 bases, leaving 10 bases between them. The CDR3 DNA reads as TGTGCCAGCAGTTTCGACGGAGCTGGAAACACCATATATTTT. It specifies CASSFDGAGNTIYF.

V is TRBV7-3 and J is TRBJ1-2; D remains ambiguous. V dropped 5 bases and J dropped 0 bases, with 13 bases sitting between them. The CDR3 has 15 residues. CDR1 and CDR2 (germline): SGHTA, FQGTGA. CDR3 in DNA: TGTGCCAGCAGCCCAAGCGGGGAATCTAACTATGGCTACACCTTC. Translated: CASSPSGESNYGYTF.

The rearrangement joins TRBV28 to TRBJ1-5; a weak D match, TRBD1 (5 bases). Germline CDR1 is MDHEN and CDR2 is SYDVKM. V lost 3 bases and J 6 bases, leaving 15 bases between the germline ends. The CDR3 has 15 residues. The DNA of the CDR3 is TGTGCCAGCAGTTTGGGGCAGCGTGGGGTTCAGCCCCAGCATTTT. It encodes CASSLGQRGVQPQHF.

The chain recombines TRBV29-1 with TRBJ2-3; D ambiguous. This CDR3 spans 13 amino acids. Germline CDR1 is SQVTM and CDR2 is ANQGSEA. Trimming took 3 bases from V and 4 from J, leaving 11 bases between them. The CDR3 DNA is TGCAGCGTTGAGTGGCTAGTCTCAGATACGCAGTATTTT. Residues: CSVEWLVSDTQYF.

With respect to this clone: One end of the junction does not line up with germline, which may come from a read error. This chain uses TRBV7-9 with TRBJ2-5; possible D gene TRBD1, 5 bases. Germline loops: CDR1 SEHNR, CDR2 FQNEAQ (reference sequence). The CDR3 contains 15 residues. CDR3 region: CPSSRSGQLQETQYF. The CDR3 DNA reads TGTCCCAGCAGCCGATCCGGACAACTACAAGAGACCCAGTACTTC.

The V gene is TRBV9, the J gene TRBJ2-7; maybe TRBD2 (6 bases). Trimming cost V 1 base and J 6 bases, with 20 bases left between them. This CDR3 spans 16 amino acids. CDR1 SGDLS and CDR2 YYNGEE come from the germline V gene. DNA for the CDR3: TGTGCCAGCAGCGTAACTTCGGGAGACATACACGCCGAGCAGTACTTC. The encoded protein is CASSVTSGDIHAEQYF. Based on the CDR3 plus reference TRBV9 and TRBJ2-7, the full variable domain is DSGVTQTPKHLITATGQRVTLRCSPRSGDLSVYWYQQSLDQGLQFLIQYYNGEERAKGNILERFSAQQFPDLHSELNLSSLELGDSALYFCASSVTSGDIHAEQYFGPGTRLTVT.

This clone was seen a few times. The V call is TRBV15, the J call TRBJ1-2; D is unresolved. The CDR3 sequence is 15 residues long. Germline V gives CDR1 LNHNV, CDR2 YYDKDF (reference sequence). V lost 0 bases to trimming and J lost 4 bases, with 12 bases between them. The CDR3 DNA reads TGTGCCACCAGCAGAGATTCAGCGGATGTCTATGGCTACACCTTC. Residues: CATSRDSADVYGYTF.

The chain joins TRBV2 to TRBJ2-7; D is possibly TRBD2 (5 bases). Germline V gene data show CDR1 as SNHLY and CDR2 as FYNNEI. The ends were cut back, 11 bases at V and 4 bases at J, with 15 bases in the middle. This CDR3 is 12 amino acids long. The CDR3 DNA sequence: TGTGCCGGCCGGGATGATCGTTACGAGCAGTACTTC. As protein: CAGRDDRYEQYF.

The chain carries TRBV5-1 and TRBJ2-7, with 8 positions matching TRBD1. Germline loops: CDR1 SGHRS, CDR2 YFSETQ. V lost 0 bases to trimming and J lost 2 bases; unmatched junction nucleotides: 4. The CDR3 consists of 15 residues. The DNA for the CDR3 is TGCGCCAGCAGCTTGGCAGCAGGGGGCACCTACGAGCAGTACTTC. Translation gives CASSLAAGGTYEQYF.

The chain joins TRBV5-4 to TRBJ1-1; D is perhaps TRBD1 (5 bases). Trimming took off 4 bases at V and 5 bases at J, with 12 bases between the two ends. This CDR3 comprises 13 residues. Germline values: CDR1 SGHNT, CDR2 YYREEE (reference sequence). CDR3 DNA sequence: TGTGCCAGCAGCCTGGGGGGGGGAACTGAAGCTTTCTTT. Its translation is CASSLGGGTEAFF.

This chain uses TRBV15 with TRBJ2-7; TRBD1 matches at 9 bases. Looked up from germline, CDR1 is LNHNV and CDR2 is YYDKDF (reference sequence). The CDR3 covers 13 residues. Losses at the gene ends were 9 bases for V and 6 bases for J; bases not matched to a gene: 9. DNA for the CDR3: TGTGCCACAAGGGACAGGGTGTATGCCGAGCAGTACTTC. Amino acid sequence: CATRDRVYAEQYF.

The chain links TRBV7-9 to TRBJ2-5; a possible D gene is TRBD1 (5 bases). The CDR3 totals 13 residues. V shed 4 bases and J shed 5 bases, with 11 bases lying between them. Germline V gene data show CDR1 as SEHNR and CDR2 as FQNEAQ (reference sequence). CDR3 protein: CASSSRVEETQYF. As DNA, the CDR3 is TGTGCCAGCAGCTCCAGGGTGGAGGAGACCCAGTACTTC.

This clone was counted a single time. Here the CDR3 DNA reads TGTGCCAGCAGCTTCTATCTGCAGGGGGCTCAAGAAAAACTGTTTTTT. Its protein is CASSFYLQGAQEKLFF. The chain carries TRBV11-2 and TRBJ1-4, with TRBD1 identical over 8 bases. V lost 3 bases and J lost 8; bases outside the gene matches: 11. Germline CDR1 SGHAT, CDR2 FQNNGV. CDR3 length: 16 amino acids.

In its sample, this clone was seen once. The chain links TRBV28 to TRBJ1-5; 7 nucleotides agree with TRBD1. Per the germline V gene, CDR1 is MDHEN and CDR2 is SYDVKM. The CDR3 extends over 17 amino acids. Trimming took 6 bases from V and 2 from J; bases not matched to a gene: 13. The CDR3 loop reads CASRLPRTGWGNQPQHF. The CDR3 DNA reads TGTGCCAGCAGACTTCCCAGGACAGGCTGGGGCAATCAGCCCCAGCATTTT.

This clone has just a few counts. This rearrangement joins TRBV6-1 to TRBJ1-1, with 10 positions matching TRBD1. V shed 0 bases and J 1 base; nucleotides not matched to a gene: 8. Germline lookup yields CDR1 MNHNS and CDR2 SASEGT. This CDR3 has 18 residues. CDR3 in amino acids: CASSEAHYRTGGNTEAFF. CDR3 coding DNA: TGTGCCAGCAGTGAAGCCCATTATCGGACAGGGGGGAACACTGAAGCTTTCTTT.

This clone was counted only a few times. The chain uses TRBV10-1 and TRBJ2-1; unclear D gene. Germline V gene sequence: CDR1 WNHNN, CDR2 SYGVQD (reference sequence). The V end lost 0 bases, the J end lost 9 bases, and 12 bases lay between the germline ends. CDR3 size: 14 residues. CDR3 coding DNA: TGCGCCAGCAGTGAGTCGCCAAAACCGGGTGAGCAGTTCTTC. Its translation is CASSESPKPGEQFF.